This T cell receptor (beta chain) is drawn from a study of TIL therapy for anti-PD-1-resistant metastatic lung cancer (dated by TCRdb to the early 2020s). Regarding the study in general: Tumors were harvested before any PD-1/PD-L1 blockade; patients then received nivolumab, and those progressing received lymphodepletion, expanded TIL infusion and IL-2. Most of the cohort had lung adenocarcinoma, including a few EGFR-mutant tumors and two ALK-rearranged tumors, and half of the patients were either current or former smokers. A median non-synonymous tumor mutation burden of around 1.5 mutations per megabase was determined across the cohort by whole-exome sequencing. Enrolled patients had a median age of approximately 49 years (range about 38-85) and a median tumor PD-L1 proportion score of under 7%. Tumor and peripheral blood T cell receptor beta sequencing was used to track clonotypes across tumor, expanded TIL product and serial blood samples. The full study reports these points: Because the cohort was highly selected, with more treatment-naive, never-smoker and oncogene-addicted patients than is typical, generalizability is limited. The baseline peripheral repertoire was partially replaced by infused TIL clonotypes, which then decayed over months, and no apparent association between persistence and response was found. The study protocol defined all tumor marker inferences as exploratory.

To note about this clone: Its target antigen remains unknown. Base qualities are not provided; no much larger clone lies one nucleotide away.

The time point label of this sample denotes: pre-treatment sample, taken before nivolumab and TIL therapy. Adults with stage 4 NSCLC were enrolled in a dual-center phase I trial from October 2017 to early 2020. The samples were drawn from an open-label, single-arm phase I trial testing tumor-infiltrating lymphocyte therapy combined with nivolumab in advanced non-small cell lung cancer. Mononuclear cells from blood collected in EDTA tubes were isolated on a Ficoll gradient and snap-frozen as pellets, and DNA was then extracted using a Qiagen mini-prep kit. The immunoSEQ v3 hsTCRB kit was used to amplify TCR beta CDR3 regions from genomic DNA through bias-controlled multiplex PCR. The TCR libraries were sequenced on an Illumina NextSeq 500 to around 2 million read pairs for survey level or about 4.5-6.5 million read pairs for deep level. Under the source paper's analysis protocol: The immunoSEQ Analyzer software assigned V, D and J genes, filtered out non-productive sequences, and reported clonality. Repertoires of infused TIL and blood were compared using productive Simpson clonality and the Morisita overlap index of productive TRB rearrangements. The absolute count of a clonotype in blood was estimated by multiplying the lymphocyte count by the CD3+ fraction and by the productive frequency of the clone. TCRdb mirrors the immuneACCESS table, restricted to in-frame sequences. Some clones are absent from its copies; in checked studies, under half trace to an unresolved V gene, and the reason for the others is unknown. V and J calls plus clone size are reproduced from that table; the DNA served to infer D and trimming. The sample has approximately 60,000 clones on record, about 73% of them singletons. About 1.8% of the sample belongs to the ten largest clones.

Cut back by 0 bases and 3 bases, the V and J ends lie 8 bases apart. CDR1 and CDR2 (SEHNR, FQNEAQ) derive from the germline V gene (reference sequence). The CDR3 runs 14 amino acids, cysteine and phenylalanine included. The DNA shown is the 42-base CDR3, in frame from base 1. The sample consisted of blood, taken at baseline. The chain is encoded by TRBV7-9 joined to TRBJ1-1; a tentative D call is TRBD1 (5 bases match). The sequence came from a person aged 25 to 80 with non-small cell lung cancer. The nucleotides are TGTGCCAGCAGCTTAGCTCGGGGGGACACTGAAGCTTTCTTT. Protein translation: CASSLARGDTEAFF.